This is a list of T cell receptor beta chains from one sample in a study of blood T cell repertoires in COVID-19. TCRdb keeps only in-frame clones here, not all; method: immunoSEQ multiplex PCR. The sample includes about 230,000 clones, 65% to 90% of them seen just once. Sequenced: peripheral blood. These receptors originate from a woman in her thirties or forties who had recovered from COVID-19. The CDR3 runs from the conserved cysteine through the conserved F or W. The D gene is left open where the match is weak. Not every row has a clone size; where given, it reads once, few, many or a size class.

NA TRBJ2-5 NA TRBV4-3 TGCGCCAGCAGCCAAGAGGAGGGGGCCGCTGGTCTAGAGACCCAGTACTTC CASSQEEGAAGLETQYF
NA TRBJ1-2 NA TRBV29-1 TGCAGCGCAGGCACAGGGAACTATGGCTACACCTTC CSAGTGNYGYTF
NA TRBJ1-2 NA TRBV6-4 TGTGCCAGCAGTGACTCGTGGAGATCCGGTGGCTACACCTTC CASSDSWRSGGYTF
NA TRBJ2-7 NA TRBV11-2 TGTGCCAGCAGCTTATATAGGACAGAAACCTACGAGCAGTACTTC CASSLYRTETYEQYF
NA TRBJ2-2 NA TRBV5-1 TGCGCCAGCAGCCTCGACAGGCCTTACACCGGGGAGCTGTTTTTT CASSLDRPYTGELFF
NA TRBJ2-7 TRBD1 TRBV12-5 TGTGCTAGTGGTTTGGCCTTCGACAGGGGACGGTACTTC CASGLAFDRGRYF
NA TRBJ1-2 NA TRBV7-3 TGTGCCAGCAGCTTACTCCCGTTAGCCCTCAGTGGCTATGGCTACACCTTC CASSLLPLALSGYGYTF
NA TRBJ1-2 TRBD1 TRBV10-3 TGTGCCATCAGCAAACAGGGGTTAAACTATGGCTACACCTTC CAISKQGLNYGYTF
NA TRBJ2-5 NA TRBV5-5 TGTGCCAGCAGCCGGGTCCCTCAAGAGACCCAGTACTTC CASSRVPQETQYF
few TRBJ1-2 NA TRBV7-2 TGTGCCAGCAGCTTACAGGGGTTGGGATCGGAGGGCTACACCTTC CASSLQGLGSEGYTF
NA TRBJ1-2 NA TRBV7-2 TGTGCCAGCAGCTTAGCGCTCGAGAGTAACTATGGCTACACCTTC CASSLALESNYGYTF
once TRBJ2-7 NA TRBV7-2 TGTGCCAGCAGGAGGGGGGGGAACACCTACGAGCAGTACTTC CASRRGGNTYEQYF
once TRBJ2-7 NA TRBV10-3 TGTGCCATCAGTGAGTCGTCCGGGACATACTCCTACGAGCAGTACTTC CAISESSGTYSYEQYF
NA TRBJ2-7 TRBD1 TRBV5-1 TGCGCCAGCAGCTTGTCGGGACAGGGTATCCACGAGCAGTACTTC CASSLSGQGIHEQYF
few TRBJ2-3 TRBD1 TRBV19 TGTGCCAGTAAAGTCCAGGGGGCAGATACGCAGTATTTT CASKVQGADTQYF
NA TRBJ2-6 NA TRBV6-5 TGTGCCAGCACCTCTTCTGGGGCCAACGTCCTGACTTTC CASTSSGANVLTF
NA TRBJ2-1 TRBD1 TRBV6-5 TGTGCCAGCAGTTACTCCGGGACAGGATACAATGAGCAGTTCTTC CASSYSGTGYNEQFF
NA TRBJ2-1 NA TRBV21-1 TGTGCCAGCAGCAACCGGGACAGGGGTTTAGATGAGCAGTTCTTC CASSNRDRGLDEQFF
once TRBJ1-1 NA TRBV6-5 TGTGCCAGCAGTTACGCCGGGGAGGGATACACTGAAGCTTTCTTT CASSYAGEGYTEAFF
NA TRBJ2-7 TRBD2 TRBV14 TGTGCCAGCAGCCAAGCGCTAGCGGGGGCCGAGCAGTACTTC CASSQALAGAEQYF
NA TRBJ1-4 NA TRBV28 TGTGCCAGCAGTTTCGGTTCTGCAACTAATGAAAAACTGTTTTTT CASSFGSATNEKLFF
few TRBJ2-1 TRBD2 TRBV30 TGTGCCTGGAGTCACAGGGGACTAGCGGGGGGAGTTGTCTTCTTC CAWSHRGLAGGVVFF
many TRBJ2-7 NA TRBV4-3 TGCGCCAGCAGCCAAGAATGGGGTGGGGAAACTAGCTTCACTTACGAGCAGTACTTC CASSQEWGGETSFTYEQYF
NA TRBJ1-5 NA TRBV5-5 TGTGCCAGCAGCTTGGGTGGGGGGAGCAATCAGCCCCAGCATTTT CASSLGGGSNQPQHF
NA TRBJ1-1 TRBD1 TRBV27 TGTGCCAGCAGTTTTAAACTCGGGACAGGGGGCTCTCTGAACACTGAAGCTTTCTTT CASSFKLGTGGSLNTEAFF
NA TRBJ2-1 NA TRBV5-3 TGTGCCAGAAGCTTGTGGTTGTTAGCGAGAAGGGTCTACAATGAGCAGTTCTTC CARSLWLLARRVYNEQFF
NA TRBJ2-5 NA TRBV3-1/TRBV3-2 TGTGCCAGCAGCCAACTAGCGTACCAAGAGACCCAGTACTTC CASSQLAYQETQYF
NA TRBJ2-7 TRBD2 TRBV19 TGTGCTGTAGCGGGGGACTCCTACGAGCAGTACTTC CAVAGDSYEQYF